This paragraph reports one T cell receptor (beta chain). Its binding antigen is unknown. No per-base quality is available; no much larger clone lies one base away. In the germline V gene, CDR1 corresponds to SGHTA and CDR2 to FQGNSA. Reading from cysteine to phenylalanine, the CDR3 counts 13 amino acids. Only the CDR3 DNA stays, 39 bases, in frame from base 1. Trimming takes 1 base from V and 5 bases from J, and the germline ends sit 8 bases apart. This record belongs to a study of T cells after yellow fever vaccination (dated by TCRdb to about 2019). Turning to the overall study: Libraries from fractions with low cell numbers were prepared with the SMART-Seq v4 Ultra Low Input RNA kit. To follow T-cell clones before and after both primary and booster YFV17D yellow fever vaccination, bulk TCR alpha and beta repertoires underwent longitudinal sequencing. The cohort comprised two healthy male donors, one aged 18 to 30 and one aged 30 to 39 years. Bulk PBMC replicates and cell subsets were isolated from blood drawn at multiple timepoints before and after both primary and secondary immunization.

According to the study, the label for this sample's treatment or condition signals: live attenuated yellow fever vaccine strain. PBMCs were isolated from peripheral blood using a standard Ficoll-Paque protocol. CD4 and CD8 T-cell fractions were isolated with Dynabeads CD4 and CD8 positive selection kits. TriZol was used to extract RNA from bulk PBMCs, from CD4 and CD8 fractions, and from dextramer-positive and dextramer-negative fractions. What the research found in general, with its limitations: Because only a couple of donors were included in the study, the extent to which the findings can be generalized is limited. Compared with the primary T-cell response, the secondary T-cell response was faster but weaker, reaching its peak on day 5 rather than on day 15. FACS-sorted repertoires could contain abundant contaminating clonotypes from the bulk population, so computational filtering was required. After the booster, most clones that had expanded after primary vaccination were detected again (around 95% of CD4 and around nine tenths of CD8), suggesting broad maintenance of memory. A small fraction of clonotypes showed up in both the CD4 and CD8 compartments, probably as a result of convergent recombination.

Sequencing relied on an Illumina NovaSeq 6000. Synthesis of TCR cDNA relied on 5'RACE template switching, a step that introduced a universal primer site along with unique molecular identifiers. cDNA synthesis was primed from both the TCR alpha and TCR beta constant segments. Two PCR steps were used to amplify libraries, with sample barcodes and sequencing adapters being added in the second step. Sequencing of libraries was performed on Illumina HiSeq 2500 (2x100 bp) or NovaSeq (2x150 bp). The paper's processing steps were these. Demultiplexing of reads and collapsing into UMI consensus sequences were performed with MIGEC, and V(D)J alignment was carried out with MiXCR. Vaccine-responding clonotypes were identified with edgeR using replicate PBMC samples, with FDR below 0.01 and a log2 fold change above 5 up to day 15 being required. Bulk clonotypes were assigned CD4 or CD8 identity according to which sequenced CD4 or CD8 repertoire held them at higher abundance. In TCRdb, the public reads were trimmed at Q25 with fastp and aligned with MiXCR, with productive beta chains retained. CDR3 protein duplicates are merged, each entry listing the most common genes and DNA. TCRdb, not the authors, supplied the V and J calls. This sample holds approximately 250,000 distinct CDR3 sequences; approximately 5.2% were observed only once. In total, the top ten clones hold 2.5% to 4% of the sample.

Recombination connected TRBV7-2 to TRBJ2-5, with the D gene not clear enough to name. The TCR was taken from a young man who received the YFV17D yellow fever vaccine. The sample was CD4+ T cells sorted from PBMCs, taken on the day of the yellow fever booster vaccination. The base sequence is TGTGCCAGCAGCTTAGTGATAGGGGAGACCCAGTACTTC. The translation is CASSLVIGETQYF.